This TCR beta chain was observed in a study of beta chain features in type 1 diabetes. Expressed TCRB transcripts got sequenced, as all isolated RNA was reverse transcribed. Repertoires were generated with immunoSEQ multiplex PCR, while TCRdb's copy carries only in-frame clones and drops some. This table holds around 710,000 clones, around 12% found once. In total, each donor contributed a single heparinised blood draw that averaged about 120 mL. Staining for CD45RO/CCR7/CD25/CD127/CD95/CD27 allowed sorting of CD4+ naive, central memory, regulatory and stem cell-like memory cells. This clone has just a few counts. Its antigen is not known. Study-level findings and limits: More deletions and fewer insertions at VDJ junctions were found in patients with type 1 diabetes. Among all four CD4+ subsets, Type 1 diabetes patients had TCRB CDR3s that were moderately but significantly shorter.

Germline CDR1 MNHNY, CDR2 SVGAGI (reference sequence). V was cut by 4 bases and J by 1 base, with 14 bases left in between. The CDR3 spans 15 residues. The sample was naive CD4+ T cells from blood. The genes are TRBV6-6 and TRBJ2-7; D may be TRBD1 (5 bases). The TCR comes from a man aged 30 to 39 with type 1 diabetes. For the CDR3, the DNA is TGTGCCAGCAGTTCCCCAGGGATCGGATCCTACGAGCAGTACTTC. It specifies CASSSPGIGSYEQYF.